This passage covers 32 T cell receptor beta chains from one sample sequenced in a study of T cells after yellow fever vaccination. TCRdb independently ran MiXCR on the 5' RACE reads; one entry per CDR3 protein. The sample has hundreds of thousands of distinct CDR3 sequences; 10% to 15% are singletons. The specimen comprised PBMCs, sampled on the day of the yellow fever booster vaccination. Every receptor here comes from a man younger than 40 who received the YFV17D yellow fever vaccine.

This clonotype showed up many times. The chain links TRBV7-8 to TRBJ1-5; maybe TRBD1 (5 bases). The CDR3 totals 16 residues. The germline CDR1 and CDR2 sequences are SGHVS and FQNEAQ. V lost 1 base and J lost 1, with 11 bases in between. For the CDR3, the DNA is TGTGCCAGCAGCTTAGTCTCCGGGACCAGCAATCAGCCCCAGCATTTT. It codes for CASSLVSGTSNQPQHF.

This clonotype was recorded a few times. V gene TRBV20-1 combines with J gene TRBJ2-5; TRBD2 agrees at 10 bases. Per germline, CDR1 DFQATT and CDR2 SNEGSKA (reference sequence). The V segment lost 3 bases and the J segment 0 bases; nucleotides outside the gene matches: 4. The CDR3 length is 15 residues. CDR3 region: CSASQLAGYQETQYF. Here the CDR3 DNA reads TGCAGTGCTAGCCAACTAGCGGGGTACCAAGAGACCCAGTACTTC.

CDR3 residues: CASSKGLAGEPGELFF. CDR3 DNA sequence: TGTGCCAGCAGCAAAGGACTAGCGGGAGAGCCCGGGGAGCTGTTTTTT. V usage is TRBV21-1 and J usage is TRBJ2-2; the DNA was not used to check the table's D call, TRBD2. TRBV21-1 is labeled a pseudogene. The CDR3 totals 16 residues.

Only a few counts were recorded for this clonotype. The V and J genes are TRBV20-1 and TRBJ2-7; D remains ambiguous. V lost 5 bases, J lost 5 bases, and 19 bases lay in between. The CDR3 has 14 residues. Germline V gene sequence: CDR1 DFQATT, CDR2 SNEGSKA (reference sequence). CDR3 protein: CSAVPPFGANEQYF. CDR3 DNA: TGCAGTGCTGTCCCCCCATTTGGTGCCAACGAGCAGTACTTC.

This clonotype has just a few counts. The chain has TRBV19 and TRBJ1-5, with a tentative D call TRBD1 (5 bases). CDR1 and CDR2 (germline): LNHDA, SQIVND (reference sequence). The CDR3 spans 18 residues. Trimming removed 4 bases from V and 0 bases from J, with 19 bases in between. CDR3 coding DNA: TGTGCCAGTAGTACAATAATGGGGGTGGATTATAGCAATCAGCCCCAGCATTTT. Amino acid sequence: CASSTIMGVDYSNQPQHF.

J is TRBJ2-5 and V is TRBV5-1, with D maybe TRBD2 (5 bases). This CDR3 has 15 residues. Germline V gene data show CDR1 as SGHRS and CDR2 as YFSETQ. The ends were cut back, 0 bases at V and 4 bases at J, with 13 bases in the middle. This chain's CDR3 is CASSLVVGVPETQYF. The CDR3 nucleotides are TGCGCCAGCAGCTTGGTCGTGGGAGTACCAGAGACCCAGTACTTC. The full variable domain, in which reference TRBV5-1 and TRBJ2-5 provide the parts outside the CDR3, is KAGVTQTPRYLIKTRGQQVTLSCSPISGHRSVSWYQQTPGQGLQFLFEYFSETQRNKGNFPGRFSGRQFSNSRSEMNVSTLELGDSALYLCASSLVVGVPETQYFGPGTRLLVL.

This chain joins TRBV29-1 and TRBJ2-7; 7 bases agree with TRBD1. The germline CDR1 and CDR2 sequences are SQVTM and ANQGSEA. The V segment lost 4 bases and the J segment 2 bases; nucleotides outside the gene matches: 5. The CDR3 is 13 residues long. This CDR3 reads CSVVTGETYEQYF. The CDR3 DNA reads as TGCAGCGTTGTAACAGGGGAAACCTACGAGCAGTACTTC.

The CDR3 sequence: CASSIRLAGASYNEQFF. The CDR3 nucleotides read TGTGCCAGCAGCATACGACTAGCGGGAGCGTCCTACAATGAGCAGTTCTTC. The V call is TRBV14, the J call TRBJ2-1; 12 nucleotides line up with TRBD2. The CDR3 sequence is 17 residues long. Trimming took 5 bases from V and 1 from J; bases not matched to a gene: 6. Germline V gene data show CDR1 as SGHDN and CDR2 as FVKESK.

This clonotype occurred a few times. V is TRBV12-3 or TRBV12-4 and J is TRBJ2-1, with 8 bases identical to TRBD2. V shed 7 bases, J shed 9 bases, and the junction held 8 bases outside the gene matches. The CDR3 runs 13 residues. CDR3 residues: CASIISGSSEQFF. CDR3 coding DNA: TGTGCCAGCATCATCAGCGGGAGCTCTGAGCAGTTCTTC.

This chain uses TRBV3-1 with TRBJ1-4, with a tentative D call TRBD1 (6 bases). The CDR3 consists of 15 residues. Germline loops: CDR1 LGHDT, CDR2 YNNKEL (reference sequence). Trimming left V 4 bases short and J 2 bases short, with 11 bases between. The CDR3 protein is CASSPRTVTNEKLFF. In DNA, the CDR3 is TGTGCCAGCAGCCCCCGGACAGTCACTAATGAAAAACTGTTTTTT.

This clonotype has more than one count but fewer than ten. The chain uses TRBV7-2 and TRBJ2-7, with D tentatively TRBD1 or TRBD2 (6 bases each). From germline, CDR1 is SGHTA and CDR2 FQGNSA. The CDR3 sequence is 16 residues long. Trimming cost V 5 bases and J 1 base, with 18 bases left between them. CDR3 residues: CASSPRGAIPSYEQYF. CDR3 bases: TGTGCCAGCAGCCCTAGGGGGGCCATTCCTTCCTACGAGCAGTACTTC.

This clonotype has just a few counts. The rearrangement uses TRBV11-2 and TRBJ2-3; weak D call: TRBD1 (5 bases). This CDR3 is 15 amino acids long. V was pared by 5 bases and J by 4 bases, with 16 bases between. Germline lookup yields CDR1 SGHAT and CDR2 FQNNGV. CDR3 DNA: TGTGCCAGCAGCCTCATCCAGGGATTAGCAGATACGCAGTATTTT. Protein: CASSLIQGLADTQYF.

V is TRBV5-1 and J is TRBJ2-2; D remains ambiguous. The V end lost 7 bases, the J end lost 5 bases, and 12 bases lay between the germline ends. This CDR3 has 13 amino acids. Germline loops: CDR1 SGHRS, CDR2 YFSETQ. The CDR3 protein is CASGPGWTGELFF. Written as DNA, the CDR3 is TGCGCCAGCGGACCCGGTTGGACCGGGGAGCTGTTTTTT.

The gene calls are TRBV18 and TRBJ2-5, with 8 bases aligning to TRBD1. The V segment lost 3 bases and the J segment 4 bases; nucleotides outside the gene matches: 1. The CDR3 has 13 residues. In germline, CDR1 is KGHSH, CDR2 LQKENI. The CDR3: CASSPTGAETQYF. In DNA, the CDR3 is TGTGCCAGCTCACCGACAGGGGCAGAGACCCAGTACTTC. The full variable domain, its missing parts supplied by reference TRBV18 and TRBJ2-5, is NAGVMQNPRHLVRRRGQEARLRCSPMKGHSHVYWYRQLPEEGLKFMVYLQKENIIDESGMPKERFSAEFPKEGPSILRIQQVVRGDSAAYFCASSPTGAETQYFGPGTRLLVL.

The table lists this clonotype with a few counts. The chain couples TRBV20-1 to TRBJ2-3, with 7 bases aligning to TRBD2. Losses at the gene ends were 3 bases for V and 3 bases for J; bases not matched to a gene: 6. Germline V CDR1 and CDR2: DFQATT, SNEGSKA (reference sequence). This CDR3 comprises 14 residues. The CDR3 sequence is CSARRPSGTDTQYF. The CDR3 nucleotides are TGCAGTGCTAGGCGACCTAGCGGAACAGATACGCAGTATTTT.

V is TRBV7-8 and J is TRBJ1-4; no definite D call. The germline CDR1 and CDR2 sequences are SGHVS and FQNEAQ. V lost 0 bases and J 5 bases, leaving 10 bases between the germline ends. This CDR3 spans 15 amino acids. The DNA for the CDR3 is TGTGCCAGCAGCTTAGCGCGGGGTGTCAATGAAAAACTGTTTTTT. Its protein is CASSLARGVNEKLFF.

The genes are TRBV5-4 and TRBJ2-5; D is unclear. Germline CDR1 is SGHNT and CDR2 is YYREEE (reference sequence). The CDR3 consists of 15 residues. V was shortened by 0 bases and J by 5 bases, with 14 bases between the two germline ends. As DNA, the CDR3 is TGTGCCAGCAGCTTGGTTGAAGTGGGCAGTGAGACCCAGTACTTC. It yields the protein CASSLVEVGSETQYF.

This clonotype came up many times. V is TRBV4-2 and J is TRBJ2-3; D is undetermined. The germline V gene has CDR1 LGHNA and CDR2 YNFKEQ. V gave up 0 bases and J gave up 3 bases, with 7 bases separating them. The CDR3 totals 14 residues. The CDR3 region is CASSQEQLTDTQYF. CDR3 DNA: TGTGCCAGCAGCCAAGAACAGCTTACAGATACGCAGTATTTT.

The chain employs TRBV11-1 and TRBJ1-1; a weak D match, TRBD1 (5 bases). The CDR3 totals 14 residues. The V gene lost 0 bases and the J gene lost 5 bases, with 10 bases spanning the gap. Germline values: CDR1 SGHAT, CDR2 FQDESV (reference sequence). CDR3 nucleotide sequence: TGTGCCAGCAGCTTAGCCGGCAGGGATACTGAAGCTTTCTTT. Translated, it gives CASSLAGRDTEAFF.

There are a few counts of this clonotype. The chain recombines TRBV12-3 or TRBV12-4 with TRBJ1-4, with D uncertain. Trimming took 3 bases from V and 7 from J, leaving 12 bases between them. The CDR3 is 14 residues long. This chain's CDR3 is CASSFPGLIEKLFF. The DNA of the CDR3 is TGTGCCAGCAGTTTCCCGGGTCTGATTGAAAAACTGTTTTTT.

This clonotype was seen a handful of times. Germline and junction disagree at one end, which may indicate a read error. The chain has TRBV7-9 and TRBJ1-1; D ambiguous. Germline V gene lookup returns CDR1 SEHNR and CDR2 FQNEAQ (reference sequence). This CDR3 region has 13 residues. CDR3 sequence reads: CASRWISGLENHF. CDR3 sequence (DNA): TGTGCCAGCAGATGGATCAGTGGCCTCGAGAACCACTTT.

This clonotype was seen many times. This chain connects TRBV7-2 to TRBJ2-7; TRBD2 aligns across 11 bases. V trimming: 3 bases; J trimming: 0 bases; junction bases outside the gene matches: 4. Germline V gives CDR1 SGHTA, CDR2 FQGNSA. This CDR3 has 16 amino acids. CDR3 sequence (DNA): TGTGCCAGCAGCTTGGGGCTAGCGGGAGGCTCCTACGAGCAGTACTTC. Translation gives CASSLGLAGGSYEQYF.

The CDR3 region has the DNA TGTGCCAGTAGCCGGGACAGGGGAAGAAGTGGGGCCAACGTCCTGACTTTC. Encoded protein: CASSRDRGRSGANVLTF. V gene TRBV19 combines with J gene TRBJ2-6, with 10 bases aligning to TRBD1. CDR1 is LNHDA, CDR2 SQIVND, per germline (reference sequence). The V gene end was trimmed by 6 bases and the J gene end by 3 bases; junction bases not matched to a gene: 8. CDR3 size: 17 residues.

This clonotype was seen repeatedly, ten times or more. The J gene is TRBJ2-5, the V gene TRBV7-2; maybe TRBD1 (7 bases). The CDR3 spans 14 residues. Germline loops: CDR1 SGHTA, CDR2 FQGNSA. The V end lost 5 bases, the J end lost 5 bases, and 15 bases lay between the germline ends. CDR3 nucleotide sequence: TGTGCCAGCAGCCCAGGGGGGCTAGGGGAGACCCAGTACTTC. Translated, it gives CASSPGGLGETQYF.

This clonotype has a handful of counts. The gene calls are TRBV29-1 and TRBJ1-6; 7 nucleotides match TRBD1. The CDR3 runs 15 residues. CDR1 and CDR2 from the germline V gene are SQVTM and ANQGSEA. V lost 7 bases and J lost 1; bases outside the gene matches: 7. CDR3 protein: CSDRQGPSYNSPLHF. CDR3 nucleotide sequence: TGCAGCGATCGACAGGGACCGTCCTATAATTCACCCCTCCACTTT.

This clonotype was observed a few times. A junction end diverges from the germline sequence, so it may reflect a read error. CDR3 in amino acids: CCAGATSGSYEQYF. The CDR3 bases are TGCTGTGCTGGGGCGACTAGCGGGAGCTACGAGCAGTACTTC. V gene TRBV20-1 combines with J gene TRBJ2-7; 12 nucleotides match TRBD2. This CDR3 comprises 14 residues. Germline values: CDR1 DFQATT, CDR2 SNEGSKA (reference sequence).

This clonotype occurred a few times. The rearrangement joins TRBV10-2 to TRBJ2-7, with D uncertain. V lost 3 bases and J lost 3, with 12 bases in between. The CDR3 runs 14 residues. The germline CDR1 and CDR2 sequences are WSHSY and SAAADI. The CDR3 reads CASSESSPFYEQYF. The DNA for the CDR3 is TGCGCCAGCAGTGAAAGTAGCCCTTTCTACGAGCAGTACTTC.

The sample holds many counts of this clonotype. The chain recombines TRBV7-2 with TRBJ2-7; a possible D gene is TRBD2 (5 bases). Trimming removed 5 bases from V and 0 bases from J, with 14 bases in between. Germline CDR1 and CDR2: SGHTA and FQGNSA. There are 15 residues in the CDR3. CDR3 bases: TGTGCCAGCAGCGCCCAGAAAGGGAGCTCCTACGAGCAGTACTTC. Residues: CASSAQKGSSYEQYF.

In this sample, this clonotype turned up a few times. The V gene is TRBV24-1, the J gene TRBJ1-2; D unclear. The CDR3 consists of 14 residues. Germline assignment: CDR1 KGHDR and CDR2 SFDVKD. V lost 3 bases and J lost 6, with 13 bases in between. In nucleotides, the CDR3 is TGTGCCACCAGTGATCACAATCTAGAGGATGGCTACACCTTC. Encoded protein: CATSDHNLEDGYTF.

The chain has TRBV29-1 and TRBJ1-1, with D possibly being TRBD1 (6 bases). This CDR3 is built from 13 residues. Germline CDR1 SQVTM, CDR2 ANQGSEA. Trimming took 6 bases from V and 1 from J, leaving 12 bases between them. The CDR3 DNA is TGCAGCGTCCAGACAGGTTCGAACACTGAAGCTTTCTTT. Amino acids: CSVQTGSNTEAFF.

The DNA of the CDR3 is TGCGCCAGCAGCCAAGTCGGGACTAGTTTTGAGCAGTTCTTC. This sequence encodes CASSQVGTSFEQFF. The V gene is TRBV4-3, the J gene TRBJ2-1; 8 positions agree with TRBD2. The CDR3 has 14 residues. The trim removed 1 base at V and 9 bases at J, leaving 5 bases unmatched. Looked up from germline, CDR1 is LGHNA and CDR2 is YSLEER.

This clonotype was seen repeatedly, ten times or more. The chain is built from TRBV5-1 and TRBJ2-7; 7 nucleotides agree with TRBD2. The CDR3 covers 16 residues. The J segment lost 5 bases and the V segment lost 0 bases, leaving 11 bases of the junction unmatched. In germline, CDR1 is SGHRS, CDR2 YFSETQ. For the CDR3, the DNA is TGCGCCAGCAGCTTGGCCCTCGGCGGGAGAGTCGACGAGCAGTACTTC. The encoded protein is CASSLALGGRVDEQYF. Full variable domain (rest looked up from reference TRBV5-1 and TRBJ2-7): KAGVTQTPRYLIKTRGQQVTLSCSPISGHRSVSWYQQTPGQGLQFLFEYFSETQRNKGNFPGRFSGRQFSNSRSEMNVSTLELGDSALYLCASSLALGGRVDEQYFGPGTRLTVT.